The 25 T cell receptor beta chains given below trace back to one sample, sequenced in a study of T-cell reconstitution after alpha-beta-depleted transplantation in children. Unique molecular identifiers were incorporated during preparation of the TCRbeta library. One entry per CDR3 protein results from TCRdb running MiXCR on the PCR reads. The table lists 750,000 to 950,000 distinct CDR3 sequences, under 20% of them singletons. The specimen was PBMCs, mostly from graft donor cells, collected 360 days after TCRalphabeta/CD19-depleted stem cell transplant. The receptors were gathered from a male patient younger than 18 who had a stem cell transplant for acute lymphoblastic leukemia, so the T cells may come from the graft donor.

The genes are TRBV10-3 and TRBJ2-3; 9 bases are shared with TRBD2. This CDR3 is built from 13 residues. V shed 10 bases, J shed 5 bases, and the junction held 7 bases outside the gene matches. Germline values: CDR1 ENHRY, CDR2 SYGVKD. The CDR3 reads CATTISGRDTQYF. CDR3 coding DNA: TGTGCCACCACCATTAGCGGGAGAGATACGCAGTATTTT.

The V and J genes are TRBV6-5 and TRBJ2-3; D is uncertain. There are 12 residues in the CDR3. V was shortened by 5 bases and J by 6 bases, with 9 bases between the two germline ends. CDR1 is MNHEY and CDR2 is SVGAGI in the germline V gene. CDR3 amino acids: CASSPRRDTQYF. The CDR3 nucleotides are TGTGCCAGCAGTCCCCGGCGGGATACGCAGTATTTT.

This clonotype was seen a handful of times. CDR3 amino acids: CASSPLLGASSYEQYF. The DNA for the CDR3 is TGCGCCAGCAGCCCCCTGCTGGGGGCTAGCTCCTACGAGCAGTACTTC. The J gene is TRBJ2-7, the V gene TRBV5-1; a possible D gene is TRBD1 (6 bases). This CDR3 contains 16 residues. V was pared by 4 bases and J by 0 bases, with 17 bases between. Germline lookup yields CDR1 SGHRS and CDR2 YFSETQ.

The genes are TRBV20-1 and TRBJ2-7; TRBD1 aligns across 8 bases. The V gene end was trimmed by 5 bases and the J gene end by 5 bases; junction bases not matched to a gene: 11. CDR3 length equals 14 residues. From germline, CDR1 is DFQATT and CDR2 SNEGSKA (reference sequence). Here the CDR3 reads CSARKAGGYNEQYF. In nucleotides, the CDR3 is TGCAGTGCTCGAAAGGCAGGGGGCTATAACGAGCAGTACTTC.

The table lists this clonotype with a few counts. V usage is TRBV6-5 and J usage is TRBJ1-6; 8 bases agree with TRBD1. V was pared by 2 bases and J by 7 bases, with 7 bases of the junction left unmatched. The length of the CDR3 is 16 residues. Per germline, CDR1 MNHEY and CDR2 SVGAGI. The CDR3 sequence: CASSYDGQGKNSPLHF. The CDR3 DNA is TGTGCCAGCAGTTACGACGGACAGGGCAAGAATTCACCCCTCCACTTT.

The chain links TRBV12-3 or TRBV12-4 to TRBJ1-2; TRBD1 might be the D (6 bases). There are 12 residues in the CDR3. V dropped 8 bases and J dropped 4 bases, with 11 bases sitting between them. The CDR3 sequence is CASFSRGYGYTF. For the CDR3, the DNA is TGTGCCAGCTTTTCCAGGGGCTATGGCTACACCTTC.

This clonotype occurred a few times. The CDR3 region is CSARGGQERGYYEQYF. The CDR3 bases are TGCAGTGCTAGAGGGGGGCAGGAGCGGGGCTACTACGAGCAGTACTTC. The chain is built from TRBV20-1 and TRBJ2-7; tentative D call: TRBD2 (7 bases). V was trimmed by 1 base and J by 3 bases, leaving 19 bases between them. The CDR3 runs 16 residues. The germline V gene has CDR1 DFQATT and CDR2 SNEGSKA (reference sequence).

The chain recombines TRBV6-1 with TRBJ2-1, with 7 nucleotides matching TRBD1. V was pared by 6 bases and J by 2 bases, with 7 bases of the junction left unmatched. There are 15 residues in the CDR3. Looked up from germline, CDR1 is MNHNS and CDR2 is SASEGT. This CDR3 reads CASSQQGQPYNEQFF. The CDR3 bases are TGTGCCAGCAGCCAACAGGGACAGCCCTACAATGAGCAGTTCTTC.

This clonotype is a singleton in its sample. CDR3 DNA sequence: TGCGCCAGCAGCTTGTGGCAGCTCTGCGGGGAGCTGTTTTTT. Translating gives CASSLWQLCGELFF. The rearrangement links TRBV5-1 to TRBJ2-2; no clear D. This CDR3 comprises 14 residues. Germline-derived CDR1 and CDR2 are SGHRS and YFSETQ. V lost 1 base to trimming and J lost 7 bases, with 11 bases between them.

The chain has TRBV4-1 and TRBJ2-5, with TRBD2 matching 14 bases. Unmatched junction bases numbered 19, after V lost 3 bases and J lost 4 bases. From germline, CDR1 is MGHRA and CDR2 YSYEKL. The CDR3 consists of 21 residues. This CDR3 reads CASSQRNPAGLAGAGVETQYF. The DNA for the CDR3 is TGCGCCAGCAGCCAGAGAAATCCCGCGGGACTAGCGGGAGCAGGGGTAGAGACCCAGTACTTC.

This chain uses TRBV7-9 with TRBJ2-7; tentative D call: TRBD1 (5 bases). The V and J ends lost 4 bases and 0 bases respectively, with 19 bases between them. Germline V gene data show CDR1 as SEHNR and CDR2 as FQNEAQ (reference sequence). This CDR3 is built from 17 residues. This CDR3 is CASSSPFGAGYSYEQYF. DNA for the CDR3: TGTGCCAGCAGCTCCCCGTTTGGGGCAGGGTACTCCTACGAGCAGTACTTC.

Note on this clonotype: As the CDR3 is not closed by the conserved phenylalanine or tryptophan, this likely results from a read error. The V and J genes are TRBV6-5 and TRBJ1-1; tentatively, D is TRBD1 (5 bases). Germline V CDR1 and CDR2: MNHEY, SVGAGI. This CDR3 has 14 residues. Trimming took 7 bases from V and 0 from J, leaving 12 bases between them. Here the CDR3 reads CASINRRVNTEAFY. Written as DNA, the CDR3 is TGTGCCAGCATTAACAGGCGGGTGAACACTGAAGCTTTCTAT.

The chain recombines TRBV4-2 with TRBJ2-3, with 8 nucleotides matching TRBD2. The CDR3 extends over 16 amino acids. Losses at the gene ends were 4 bases for V and 1 base for J; bases not matched to a gene: 7. CDR1 LGHNA and CDR2 YNFKEQ come from the germline V gene. The CDR3, as DNA: TGTGCCAGCAGCCGAGTGGCGGGAGGCGGCACAGATACGCAGTATTTT. Its protein product is CASSRVAGGGTDTQYF.

V and J are TRBV4-3 and TRBJ2-2; 12 bases are shared with TRBD2. V was pared by 6 bases and J by 5 bases, with 22 bases of the junction left unmatched. The CDR3 loop spans 21 amino acids. Germline V gene lookup returns CDR1 LGHNA and CDR2 YSLEER. The chain's CDR3 is CASRDTLGGASGRAWTGELFF. CDR3 DNA sequence: TGCGCCAGCAGGGACACCTTGGGTGGTGCTAGCGGGAGGGCCTGGACCGGGGAGCTGTTTTTT.

This clonotype was detected a few times. This rearrangement joins TRBV20-1 to TRBJ2-1, with 7 bases matching TRBD2. Germline trimming cut 1 base from V and 4 bases from J; bases unmatched to any gene: 10. This CDR3 has 16 residues. Germline V gene sequence: CDR1 DFQATT, CDR2 SNEGSKA (reference sequence). CDR3 in DNA: TGCAGTGCTAGAGCGGCCCTTGGCGGGAGATACAATGAGCAGTTCTTC. Amino acids: CSARAALGGRYNEQFF.

This clonotype was recorded a few times. The V call is TRBV5-5, the J call TRBJ2-2; no firm D call. V was trimmed by 0 bases and J by 6 bases, leaving 12 bases between them. Per germline, CDR1 SGHKS and CDR2 YYEKEE (reference sequence). The CDR3 sequence is 15 residues long. The CDR3 sequence: CASSLGGTSAGELFF. The CDR3 nucleotides are TGTGCCAGCAGCTTGGGGGGAACTTCCGCCGGGGAGCTGTTTTTT.

This clonotype was seen only a few times. The chain combines TRBV4-2 with TRBJ1-6, with no clear D. CDR3 length equals 14 residues. Germline CDR1 and CDR2: LGHNA and YNFKEQ. Trimming shortened V by 2 bases and J by 2 bases, and 4 bases separated the two germline ends. CDR3 region: CASSQKPYNSPLHF. The CDR3 DNA reads as TGTGCCAGCAGCCAAAAACCCTATAATTCACCCCTCCACTTT.

This clonotype has only a few counts. The chain joins TRBV4-2 to TRBJ2-1; 10 bases agree with TRBD2. V lost 0 bases, J lost 10 bases, and 9 bases stayed unmatched. The CDR3 consists of 16 residues. Looked up from germline, CDR1 is LGHNA and CDR2 is YNFKEQ. The CDR3 DNA reads as TGTGCCAGCAGCCAAGAGACGGCTAGCGGGGGTCGAGAGCAGTTCTTC. Translated, it gives CASSQETASGGREQFF.

This clonotype was detected only a few times. The J gene is TRBJ2-5, the V gene TRBV9; D is unresolved. The CDR3 totals 12 residues. The V gene's germline CDR1 is SGDLS and CDR2 YYNGEE. Trimming shortened V by 2 bases and J by 7 bases, and 9 bases separated the two germline ends. The CDR3 DNA reads as TGTGCCAGCAGCGTCGTCAAAGGGACCCAGTACTTC. Its protein is CASSVVKGTQYF.

This chain uses TRBV30 with TRBJ2-6, with D maybe TRBD1 (5 bases). Germline lookup yields CDR1 GTSNPN and CDR2 SVGIG (reference sequence). CDR3 size: 15 residues. The V and J ends lost 8 bases and 0 bases respectively, with 14 bases between them. The CDR3 sequence is CAGHRPLSGANVLTF. Here the CDR3 DNA reads TGTGCCGGACATCGCCCCCTCTCTGGGGCCAACGTCCTGACTTTC.

V usage is TRBV3-1 and J usage is TRBJ2-3; no definite D call. Trimming stripped 2 bases from V and 2 bases from J, with 11 bases between. This CDR3 comprises 15 residues. In germline, CDR1 is LGHDT, CDR2 YNNKEL (reference sequence). CDR3 sequence: CASSQNDAPTDTQYF. The CDR3 coding sequence is TGTGCCAGCAGCCAAAACGACGCTCCCACAGATACGCAGTATTTT.

This clonotype has a handful of counts. This sequence joins TRBV12-3 or TRBV12-4 and TRBJ1-6; 10 bases align to TRBD1. V lost 5 bases and J lost 9; bases outside the gene matches: 4. The CDR3 spans 14 residues. Here the CDR3 reads CASSRTGGASPLHF. CDR3 bases: TGTGCCAGCAGTAGGACAGGGGGAGCTTCACCCCTCCACTTT.

CDR3 nucleotide sequence: TGTGCCAGCAGCTTATCTGGACTAGCACCCGATACGCAGTATTTT. Its protein product is CASSLSGLAPDTQYF. The chain employs TRBV7-3 and TRBJ2-3, with 8 bases that match TRBD2. V lost 2 bases to trimming and J lost 6 bases; unmatched junction nucleotides: 7. Germline CDR1 is SGHTA and CDR2 is FQGTGA. CDR3 length: 15 amino acids.

The chain combines TRBV5-1 with TRBJ2-3; D tentatively fits TRBD1 or TRBD2 (7 bases each). Germline CDR1 reads SGHRS; CDR2 reads YFSETQ. The CDR3 runs 15 residues. V lost 7 bases to trimming and J lost 1 base, with 16 bases between them. CDR3 nucleotides: TGCGCCAGCTTGTTATCAGGGGGGGGCACAGATACGCAGTATTTT. Protein sequence: CASLLSGGGTDTQYF.

The V gene is TRBV6-4, the J gene TRBJ2-2, with 7 bases matching TRBD1. Germline loops: CDR1 MRHNA, CDR2 SNTAGT. The CDR3 is made up of 18 amino acids. V gave up 4 bases and J gave up 1 base; unmatched junction bases: 12. CDR3 DNA sequence: TGTGCCAGCAGTGCTGAGTTATCCGGGACAGTGAACACCGGGGAGCTGTTTTTT. It is translated as CASSAELSGTVNTGELFF.